This entry is about one TCR beta chain. The antigen remains unidentified. This record belongs to a study of Tregs in tolerant kidney transplant recipients. General study points: Activated donor B cell expansion appeared to reveal the most relevant donor-specific TCRbeta repertoire. This study did not directly address biological reproducibility.

Assay used: immunoSEQ multiplex PCR; TCRdb lists only in-frame clones, some missing. This table holds some 100,000 clones, roughly 92% found once. Unstimulated regulatory T cells (CD4+CD25+CD127-), CD4+CD25- non-regulatory cells, CD4 and CD8 cells were FACS-sorted from thawed PBMCs. Germline V gene data show CDR1 as MGHRA and CDR2 as YSYEKL. The CDR3 runs 19 residues. The J segment lost 1 base and the V segment lost 0 bases, leaving 12 bases of the junction unmatched. Sequences were obtained from CD4+ T cells from blood. The TCR originated in a human donor in good health. This chain uses TRBV4-1 with TRBJ1-1, with 9 nucleotides matching TRBD1. CDR3 amino acids: CASSQDRDRVRRGNTEAFF. The CDR3 bases are TGCGCCAGCAGCCAAGACCGGGACAGGGTACGCCGAGGGAACACTGAAGCTTTCTTT.